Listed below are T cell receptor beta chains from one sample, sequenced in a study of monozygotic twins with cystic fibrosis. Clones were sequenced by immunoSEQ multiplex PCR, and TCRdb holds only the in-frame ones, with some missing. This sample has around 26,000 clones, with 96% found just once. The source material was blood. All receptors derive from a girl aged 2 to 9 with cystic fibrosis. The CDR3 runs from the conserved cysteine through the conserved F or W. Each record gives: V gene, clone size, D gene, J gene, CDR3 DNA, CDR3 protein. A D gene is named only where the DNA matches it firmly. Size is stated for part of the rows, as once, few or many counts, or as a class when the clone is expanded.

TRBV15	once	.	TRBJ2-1	TGTGCCACCAGCAGACTACCTACACTTGGGACCTACAATGAGCAGTTCTTC	CATSRLPTLGTYNEQFF
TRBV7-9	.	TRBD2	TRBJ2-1	TGTGCCAGCAGCTCCGGTAGGACTAGCGGTTACAATGAGCAGTTCTTC	CASSSGRTSGYNEQFF
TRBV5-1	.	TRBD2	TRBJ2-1	TGCGCCAGCAGCTTGTCCCCCTCTAGCGGACTAAGCTCCTACAATGAGCAGTTCTTC	CASSLSPSSGLSSYNEQFF
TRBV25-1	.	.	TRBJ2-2	TGTGCCAGCATGGGCGGGGAGCTGTTTTTT	CASMGGELFF
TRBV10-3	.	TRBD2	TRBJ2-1	TGTGCCATCAGTCGAATAGCGGGAGTTGGTTACAATGAGCAGTTCTTC	CAISRIAGVGYNEQFF
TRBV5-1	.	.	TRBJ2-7	TGCGCCAGCAGCTCCCCCCTTAGGACAAGACTGACCTACGAGCAGTACTTC	CASSSPLRTRLTYEQYF
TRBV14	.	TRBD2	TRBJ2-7	TGTGCCAGCAGCTATGGACTAGCGGAATCATACGAGCAGTACTTC	CASSYGLAESYEQYF
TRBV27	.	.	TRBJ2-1	TGTGCCAGCAGTTTATCGTTGGGGGGCTCCTACAATGAGCAGTTCTTC	CASSLSLGGSYNEQFF
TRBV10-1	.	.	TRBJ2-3	TGCGCCAGCAGTCCGGGGGTACGCACAGATACGCAGTATTTT	CASSPGVRTDTQYF
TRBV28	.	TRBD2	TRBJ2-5	TGTGCCAGCAGTCCGGGGGGTGGGACCCGAGAGACCCAGTACTTC	CASSPGGGTRETQYF
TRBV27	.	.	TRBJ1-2	TGTGCCAGCAGTTTATCGTCCAAGACCGGCTACACCTTC	CASSLSSKTGYTF
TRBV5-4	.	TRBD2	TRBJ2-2	TGTGCCACGGGGGGGGTCACCGGGGAGCTGTTTTTT	CATGGVTGELFF
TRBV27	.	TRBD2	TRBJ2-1	TGTGCCAGCCCCCGGCGGGCTAGCGGTGAGCAGTTCTTC	CASPRRASGEQFF
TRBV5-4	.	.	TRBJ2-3	TGTGCCAGCAGCCCGGACTACCTTAAAGATACGCAGTATTTT	CASSPDYLKDTQYF
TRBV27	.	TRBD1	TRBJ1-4	TGTGCCAGCGGGACAGATAATGAAAAACTGTTTTTT	CASGTDNEKLFF
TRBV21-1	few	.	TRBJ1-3	TGTGCCAGCAGCAAAGCGCGAAAGGGGAGACTTGGAAACACCATATATTTT	CASSKARKGRLGNTIYF
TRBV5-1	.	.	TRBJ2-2	TGCGCCAGCAGCGCGGTATTAGCGGCGAACACCGGGGAGCTGTTTTTT	CASSAVLAANTGELFF
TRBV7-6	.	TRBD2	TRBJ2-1	TGTGCCAGCAGCTTGGGGACTAGCCTCTCCTACAATGAGCAGTTCTTC	CASSLGTSLSYNEQFF
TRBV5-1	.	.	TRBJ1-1	TGCGCCAGCAAAAGTGGTGATAGCATAGTCACTGAAGCTTTCTTT	CASKSGDSIVTEAFF
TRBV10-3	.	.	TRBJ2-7	TGTGCCATCAGTGGAGGGGGCGAGCAGTACTTC	CAISGGGEQYF
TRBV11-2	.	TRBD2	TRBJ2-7	TGTGCCAGCAGCCAAGGACTAGCAGGGTACGAGCAGTACTTC	CASSQGLAGYEQYF
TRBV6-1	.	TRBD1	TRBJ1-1	TGTGCCAGCGACAGGGAGATCATGAACACTGAAGCTTTCTTT	CASDREIMNTEAFF
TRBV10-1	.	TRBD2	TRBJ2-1	TGCGCCAGCAGTGAGAGGGGTGCGGGGGACTGGGACAATGAGCAGTTCTTC	CASSERGAGDWDNEQFF
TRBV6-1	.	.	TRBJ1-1	TGTGCCAGCAGTGAAGTCGAAATTATAAACACTGAAGCTTTCTTT	CASSEVEIINTEAFF
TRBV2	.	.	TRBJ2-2	TGTGCCAGCAGTGAGATTACAGGGAGGGCCGGGGAGCTGTTTTTT	CASSEITGRAGELFF
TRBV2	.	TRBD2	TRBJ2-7	TGTGCCACCGTTAGCGGGGGACTAGAGAACGAGCAGTACTTC	CATVSGGLENEQYF
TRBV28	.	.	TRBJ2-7	TGTGCCAGCAGCCGCCAGACAGGGAGGTCTACCGAGCAGTACTTC	CASSRQTGRSTEQYF
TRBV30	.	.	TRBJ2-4	TGTGCCTGGTCGGGGGCGGGACTAGCCAAAAACATTCAGTACTTC	CAWSGAGLAKNIQYF
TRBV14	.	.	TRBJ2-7	TGTGCCAGCAGCCAAGAATTCCGTCGAAGCTCCTACGAGCAGTACTTC	CASSQEFRRSSYEQYF
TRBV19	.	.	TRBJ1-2	TGTGCCAGTAGTTCGGGAGCGGAGGGCTACACCTTC	CASSSGAEGYTF
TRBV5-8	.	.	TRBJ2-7	TGTGCCACCACGCCCCCCAGGGACCGGGTATACGAGCAGTACTTC	CATTPPRDRVYEQYF
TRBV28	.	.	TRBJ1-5	TGTGCCAGCAGTTTGGTAGGGATGAAGCCGTATAGCAATCAGCCCCAGCATTTT	CASSLVGMKPYSNQPQHF
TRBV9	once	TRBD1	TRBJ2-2	TGTGCCAGCAGCGTAAGACAGGGAAACACCGGGGAGCTGTTTTTT	CASSVRQGNTGELFF
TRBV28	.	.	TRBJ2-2	TGTGCCAGCAGTTCCGGGCGGGGCACCGGGGAGCTGTTTTTT	CASSSGRGTGELFF
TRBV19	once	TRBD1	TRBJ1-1	TGTGCCAGTAGTTCCCGGGGTCAGGGGGCGAGGATGAACACTGAAGCTTTCTTT	CASSSRGQGARMNTEAFF
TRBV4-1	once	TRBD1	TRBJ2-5	TGCGCCAGCAGCGGACAGGGTTCCCAAGAGACCCAGTACTTC	CASSGQGSQETQYF
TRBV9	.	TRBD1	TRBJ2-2	TGTGCCAGCAGAGGGGACAGCTACACCGGGGAGCTGTTTTTT	CASRGDSYTGELFF
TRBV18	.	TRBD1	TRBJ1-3	TGTGCCAGCTCACCCGGCTTGGGACAGCCCCTCTCTGGAAACACCATATATTTT	CASSPGLGQPLSGNTIYF
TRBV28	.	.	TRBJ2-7	TGTGCCAGCAGTTTTCCAGGGCAATCCTACGAGCAGTACTTC	CASSFPGQSYEQYF
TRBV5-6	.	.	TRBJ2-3	TGTGCCAGCAGCTTCTACAGCGGAGAGGGGCTTAATACGCAGTATTTT	CASSFYSGEGLNTQYF
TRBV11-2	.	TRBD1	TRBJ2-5	TGTGCCAGCAGCGTTGGGACAGGGGCCCGAGAGACCCAGTACTTC	CASSVGTGARETQYF
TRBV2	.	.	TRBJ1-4	TGTGCCAGCCAAGGGGCTGGCGAAAAACTGTTTTTT	CASQGAGEKLFF
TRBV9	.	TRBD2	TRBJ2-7	TGTGCCAGCAGCCTCGGGACTAGCGGCTACGAGCAGTACTTC	CASSLGTSGYEQYF
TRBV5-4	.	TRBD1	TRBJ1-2	TGTGCCAGCAGCTCGGGACAGGGGGGGAACTATGGCTACACCTTC	CASSSGQGGNYGYTF
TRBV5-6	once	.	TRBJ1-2	TGTGCCAGCAGCTTTGAGGATCCGGGGGCAGCAAACTATGGCTACACCTTC	CASSFEDPGAANYGYTF
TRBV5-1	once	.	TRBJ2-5	TGCGCCAGCAGCCGCCCGCCCACCGGGAGTCAAGAGACCCAGTACTTC	CASSRPPTGSQETQYF
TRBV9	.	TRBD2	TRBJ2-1	TGTGCCAGCAGCTTGCCCGGGACTAGCGGGAGCAATGAGCAGTTCTTC	CASSLPGTSGSNEQFF
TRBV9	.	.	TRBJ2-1	TGTGCCAGCAGCGTAGTCTCTGGGAATGAGCAGTTCTTC	CASSVVSGNEQFF
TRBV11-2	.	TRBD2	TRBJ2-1	TGTGCCAGCAGCTCCTGGACTAGCGTAGACAATGAGCAGTTCTTC	CASSSWTSVDNEQFF
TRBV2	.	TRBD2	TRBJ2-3	TGTGCCAGCAGTGACACTAGCGGGGGCACAGATACGCAGTATTTT	CASSDTSGGTDTQYF
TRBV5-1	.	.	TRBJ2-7	TGCGCCAGCAGCCAAACGACAATCACCTACGAGCAGTACTTC	CASSQTTITYEQYF
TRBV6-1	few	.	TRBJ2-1	TGTGCCAGCAGTGCGCGCAGGGGGGATGAGCAGTTCTTC	CASSARRGDEQFF
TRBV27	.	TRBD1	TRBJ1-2	TGTGCCAGCAGCTATGACAGGGCCCACTATGGCTACACCTTC	CASSYDRAHYGYTF
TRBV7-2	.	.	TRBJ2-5	TGTGCCAGCAGCTTAAGTATCGGGGGCTGGGAGACCCAGTACTTC	CASSLSIGGWETQYF
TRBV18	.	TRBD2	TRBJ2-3	TGTGCCAGCTCAGCTGGACTAGCGGGAGGTGGAGATACGCAGTATTTT	CASSAGLAGGGDTQYF
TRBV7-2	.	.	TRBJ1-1	TGTGCCAGCAGCTGGGACGGACCGAACACTGAAGCTTTCTTT	CASSWDGPNTEAFF
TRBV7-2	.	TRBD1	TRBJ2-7	TGTGCCAGCAGCCAACAGGGGGTTTCCTACGAGCAGTACTTC	CASSQQGVSYEQYF
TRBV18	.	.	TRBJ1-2	TGTGCCAGCTCACTCCGGGACACTTCCAACTATGGCTACACCTTC	CASSLRDTSNYGYTF
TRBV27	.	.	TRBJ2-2	TGTGCCAGCAGTTACTCAGCGGGACAGTACACCGGGGAGCTGTTTTTT	CASSYSAGQYTGELFF
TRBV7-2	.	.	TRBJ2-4	TGTGCCAGCAGCCCCCCCCAGGGAGTCCTAGCCAAAAACATTCAGTACTTC	CASSPPQGVLAKNIQYF